The 8 T cell receptor beta chains in this list originate from one sample, sequenced in a study of T-cell memory formation after mild COVID-19. TCRdb fed the 5' RACE reads into MiXCR, producing one record per CDR3 protein. The repertoire has approximately 260,000 distinct CDR3 sequences, about a sixth of them found once; the top ten carry 3.5%. The specimen was PBMCs or a T cell subset sorted from them (not recorded which). All receptors derive from a man younger than 30 who had mild COVID-19 (a few samples of this study predate the infection). Cell type and time point are not known.

The chain uses TRBV7-3 and TRBJ2-5; 10 bases line up with TRBD1. CDR3 length: 14 amino acids. Germline CDR1 SGHTA, CDR2 FQGTGA. V lost 5 bases to trimming and J lost 5 bases; unmatched junction nucleotides: 5. The CDR3 here is CASSPDRGWETQYF. CDR3 DNA: TGTGCCAGCAGCCCGGACAGGGGGTGGGAGACCCAGTACTTC.

This clonotype was observed many times. This chain uses TRBV7-2 with TRBJ2-4, with a tentative D call TRBD2 (7 bases). Trimming shortened V by 4 bases and J by 0 bases, and 10 bases separated the two germline ends. The germline V gene encodes CDR1 SGHTA and CDR2 FQGNSA. This CDR3 has 15 amino acids. The CDR3 sequence is CASSSGGLAKNIQYF. The DNA for the CDR3 is TGTGCCAGCAGCTCCGGGGGGCTAGCCAAAAACATTCAGTACTTC.

V is TRBV12-3 or TRBV12-4 and J is TRBJ1-2; D is undetermined. The CDR3 sequence is 12 residues long. The V end lost 5 bases, the J end lost 4 bases, and 8 bases lay between the germline ends. The CDR3 is CASSDRFYGYTF. The CDR3 bases are TGTGCCAGCAGTGACCGTTTCTATGGCTACACCTTC.

This clonotype was counted only a few times. The chain uses TRBV5-1 and TRBJ1-6, with D unresolved. This CDR3 contains 15 residues. Germline values: CDR1 SGHRS, CDR2 YFSETQ. The V end lost 0 bases, the J end lost 7 bases, and 11 bases lay between the germline ends. The CDR3 protein is CASSLEVVGNSPLHF. The CDR3 nucleotides read TGCGCCAGCAGCTTGGAAGTGGTTGGAAATTCACCCCTCCACTTT.

CDR3 sequence (DNA): TGTGCCAGCAGTGAACCCGGGACTTACGGCTACACCTTC. Protein product: CASSEPGTYGYTF. The genes are TRBV6-1 and TRBJ1-2; the D gene is possibly TRBD1 (5 bases). CDR1 and CDR2 (germline): MNHNS, SASEGT. The CDR3 runs 13 residues. Trimming took off 2 bases at V and 8 bases at J, with 12 bases between the two ends.

The chain employs TRBV24-1 and TRBJ1-6, with TRBD1 matching over 8 bases. Germline CDR1 is KGHDR and CDR2 is SFDVKD. The J segment lost 9 bases and the V segment lost 2 bases, leaving 5 bases of the junction unmatched. This CDR3 region has 15 residues. CDR3 coding DNA: TGTGCCACCAGTGATTACAGGGGGTTCGTTTCACCCCTCCACTTT. Its translation is CATSDYRGFVSPLHF.

DNA of the CDR3: TGCAGTGCTTGGGACAGTCCAGGGGGTGCCAAAAACATTCAGTACTTC. As protein: CSAWDSPGGAKNIQYF. The chain recombines TRBV20-1 with TRBJ2-4, with TRBD1 identical over 7 bases. V shed 5 bases, J shed 1 base, and the junction held 11 bases outside the gene matches. From germline, CDR1 is DFQATT and CDR2 SNEGSKA (reference sequence). The CDR3 runs to 16 residues.

The genes are TRBV18 and TRBJ2-7; D not certain. Germline loops: CDR1 KGHSH, CDR2 LQKENI. CDR3 length equals 15 residues. Trimming shortened V by 6 bases and J by 1 base, and 16 bases separated the two germline ends. The chain's CDR3 is CASSPSALGSYEQYF. The CDR3 DNA sequence: TGTGCCAGCTCTCCGTCCGCGCTAGGGTCCTACGAGCAGTACTTC.